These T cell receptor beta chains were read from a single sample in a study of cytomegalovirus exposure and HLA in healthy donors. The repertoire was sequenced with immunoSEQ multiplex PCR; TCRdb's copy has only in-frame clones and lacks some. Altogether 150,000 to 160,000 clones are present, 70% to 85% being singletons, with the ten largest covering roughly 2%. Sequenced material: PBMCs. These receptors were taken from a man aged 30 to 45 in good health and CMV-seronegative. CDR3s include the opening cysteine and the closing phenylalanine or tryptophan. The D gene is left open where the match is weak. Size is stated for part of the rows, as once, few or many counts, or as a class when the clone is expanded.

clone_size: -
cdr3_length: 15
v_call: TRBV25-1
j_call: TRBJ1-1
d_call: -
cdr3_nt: TGTGCCAGCAGTGAGGGGACGCCGGGAGGAGGTGAAGCTTTCTTT
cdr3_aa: CASSEGTPGGGEAFF

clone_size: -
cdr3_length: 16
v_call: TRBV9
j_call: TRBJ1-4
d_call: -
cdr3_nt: TGTGCCAGCAGCCTAGCGGCGGGGAGTACTAATGAAAAACTGTTTTTT
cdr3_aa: CASSLAAGSTNEKLFF

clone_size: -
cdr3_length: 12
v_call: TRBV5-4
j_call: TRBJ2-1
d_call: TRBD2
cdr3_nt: TGTGCCAGCAGCTTGGGACTAGCGGAGCAGTTCTTC
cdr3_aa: CASSLGLAEQFF

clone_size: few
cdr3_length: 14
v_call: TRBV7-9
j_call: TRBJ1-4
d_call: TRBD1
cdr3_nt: TGTGCCAGCAGCTCGGGACAGGGGGAGGAAAAACTGTTTTTT
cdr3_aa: CASSSGQGEEKLFF

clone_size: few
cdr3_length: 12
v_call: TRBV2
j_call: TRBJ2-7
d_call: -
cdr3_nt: TGTGCCAGCAGTGCCGACGGGTACGAGCAGTACTTC
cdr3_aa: CASSADGYEQYF

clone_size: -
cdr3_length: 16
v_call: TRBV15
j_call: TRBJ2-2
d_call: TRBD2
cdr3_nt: TGTGCCACCAGCAGAGCGGGGGGGCCGAACACCGGGGAGCTGTTTTTT
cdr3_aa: CATSRAGGPNTGELFF

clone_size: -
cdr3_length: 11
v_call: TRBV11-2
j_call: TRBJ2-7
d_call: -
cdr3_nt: TGTGCCAGCAGCACACACTACGAGCAGTACTTC
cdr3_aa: CASSTHYEQYF

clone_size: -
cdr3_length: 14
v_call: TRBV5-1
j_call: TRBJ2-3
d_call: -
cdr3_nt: TGCGCCAGCAGCTGGCAGATTAGCACAGATACGCAGTATTTT
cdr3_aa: CASSWQISTDTQYF

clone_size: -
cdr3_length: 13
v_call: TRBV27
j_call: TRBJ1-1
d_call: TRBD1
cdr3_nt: TGTGCCAGCAGAGATGGACAGGGGAGGAAAGCTTTCTTT
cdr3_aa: CASRDGQGRKAFF

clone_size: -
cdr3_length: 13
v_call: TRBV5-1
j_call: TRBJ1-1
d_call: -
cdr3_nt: TGCGCCAGCAGCGTTGCAGGTCACACTGAAGCTTTCTTT
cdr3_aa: CASSVAGHTEAFF

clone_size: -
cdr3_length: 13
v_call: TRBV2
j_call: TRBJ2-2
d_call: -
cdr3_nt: TGTGCCAGCATCCCCACTTACACCGGGGAGCTGTTTTTT
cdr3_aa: CASIPTYTGELFF

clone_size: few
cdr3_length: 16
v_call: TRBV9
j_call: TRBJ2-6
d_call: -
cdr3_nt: TGTGCCAGCAGCGTAGGAGTAAGCTCTGGGGCCAACGTCCTGACTTTC
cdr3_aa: CASSVGVSSGANVLTF

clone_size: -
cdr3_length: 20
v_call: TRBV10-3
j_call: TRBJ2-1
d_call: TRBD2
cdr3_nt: TGTGCCATCAGTGAGACGCGGCGGGGTGGGGCGGGGGTGACCCACAATGAGCAGTTCTTC
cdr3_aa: CAISETRRGGAGVTHNEQFF

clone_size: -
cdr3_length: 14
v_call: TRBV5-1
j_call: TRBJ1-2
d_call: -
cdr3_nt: TGCGCCAGCAGCTTGGGAGGCGGGTCGGGAGGCTACACCTTC
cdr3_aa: CASSLGGGSGGYTF

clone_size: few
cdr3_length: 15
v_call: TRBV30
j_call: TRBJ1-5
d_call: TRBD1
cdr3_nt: TGTGCCTGGAGCGGACAGGGGCCCGGCAATCAGCCCCAGCATTTT
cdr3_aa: CAWSGQGPGNQPQHF

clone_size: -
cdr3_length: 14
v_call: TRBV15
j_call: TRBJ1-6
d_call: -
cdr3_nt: TGTGCCACCAGCAGAGAACTCACAGATTCACCCCTCCACTTT
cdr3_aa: CATSRELTDSPLHF